Listed below are T cell receptor beta chains from one sample, sequenced in a study of cytomegalovirus exposure and HLA in healthy donors. Method: immunoSEQ multiplex PCR; TCRdb's copy keeps in-frame clones and lacks some. In the table there are roughly 58,000 clones, approximately 80% of which are singletons. Sequences were obtained from PBMCs. These TCRs come from a human donor in good health. The CDR3 runs from the conserved cysteine through the conserved F or W. D genes are given only for firm matches. Expanded clones get a size class; other rows say once, few or many, or leave the size out.

cdr3_nt	cdr3_aa	v_call	d_call	clone_size	j_call
TGCGCCAGCAGCTCGGACAGGGCGGGAGATACGCAGTATTTT	CASSSDRAGDTQYF	TRBV5-1	TRBD1	few	TRBJ2-3
TGTGCCAGCAGCCAAGTGACAGCCTCTGGAAACACCATATATTTT	CASSQVTASGNTIYF	TRBV4-2	NA	NA	TRBJ1-3
TGCAGCGTTGTTGGGCAGGGGGGTGGCTACACCTTC	CSVVGQGGGYTF	TRBV29-1	TRBD1	NA	TRBJ1-2
TGTGCCAGCAGTTTTTACGGGAACACTGAAGCTTTCTTT	CASSFYGNTEAFF	TRBV28	NA	NA	TRBJ1-1
TGTGCCAGCAGTGGGAGGGGGAACACAGATACGCAGTATTTT	CASSGRGNTDTQYF	TRBV4-2	NA	NA	TRBJ2-3
TGCAGCTCCACGGGGTATGATTACAATGAGCAGTTCTTC	CSSTGYDYNEQFF	TRBV29-1	NA	NA	TRBJ2-1
TGTGCCACCAGCAGAGGGACAGGGACCGGGACCCAGTACTTC	CATSRGTGTGTQYF	TRBV15	TRBD1	NA	TRBJ2-5
TGTGCCAGCAGCTTTGGGGGGGTGGACAATGAGCAGTTCTTC	CASSFGGVDNEQFF	TRBV7-9	TRBD2	NA	TRBJ2-1
TGTGCCAGCTCACCTGATGATGGGCCTAGCGGGTACAACGAGCAGTACTTC	CASSPDDGPSGYNEQYF	TRBV18	TRBD2	NA	TRBJ2-7
TGTGCCAGCACCTTAATTCCCGACAGGAATTATGGCTACACCTTC	CASTLIPDRNYGYTF	TRBV6-1	NA	NA	TRBJ1-2
TGTGCCAGCAGCTTAGCGATCGACAGAATAAATCAGCCCCAGCATTTT	CASSLAIDRINQPQHF	TRBV7-6	NA	NA	TRBJ1-5
TGTGCCAGTAGTATGGGGGTAGCGGGAGTACGGGAGACCCAGTACTTC	CASSMGVAGVRETQYF	TRBV19	TRBD2	NA	TRBJ2-5
TGCAGCGTTCTATTAGGGAGGTTGAACACTGAAGCTTTCTTT	CSVLLGRLNTEAFF	TRBV29-1	NA	NA	TRBJ1-1
TGTGCCAGCAGTTTCGAAGGCGGCTCCTACGAGCAGTACTTC	CASSFEGGSYEQYF	TRBV28	NA	NA	TRBJ2-7
TGTGCCAGCAGATTAGACGGGTACAATGAGCAGTTCTTC	CASRLDGYNEQFF	TRBV27	NA	NA	TRBJ2-1
TGTGCCAGCTCACCAAACGGGGTGGTCTATGGCTACACCTTC	CASSPNGVVYGYTF	TRBV18	NA	NA	TRBJ1-2
TGCGCCAGCAGCCAAGAGAACGGTGATCGGGAGCTGTTTTTT	CASSQENGDRELFF	TRBV4-1	NA	NA	TRBJ2-2
TGTGCCAGCAGCTTAGACAGGAACACTGAAGCTTTCTTT	CASSLDRNTEAFF	TRBV7-3	NA	NA	TRBJ1-1
TGTGCCAGTCTAGGGGGCGGATCTGGAAACACCATATATTTT	CASLGGGSGNTIYF	TRBV19	TRBD1	NA	TRBJ1-3
TGTGCCTGGAAAGTCAGGGGATCTGGTCAGCCCCAGCATTTT	CAWKVRGSGQPQHF	TRBV30	NA	NA	TRBJ1-5
TGTGCCTGGACGGGACTAGCGGGAGGCGGGGAGCAGTTCTTC	CAWTGLAGGGEQFF	TRBV30	TRBD2	NA	TRBJ2-1
TGTGCCAGACTTCCCAACAGGGGATTGCCCCCCATGCGCACTGAAGCTTTCTTT	CARLPNRGLPPMRTEAFF	TRBV19	TRBD1	NA	TRBJ1-1
TGTGCCAGCAGCCTCCGGGACAGCCATTCGCACCTCCACTTT	CASSLRDSHSHLHF	TRBV27	TRBD1	NA	TRBJ1-6
TGCGCCAGCAGCCAGTGGGGGGGGAAGCAGTACTTC	CASSQWGGKQYF	TRBV4-3	TRBD2	NA	TRBJ2-7
TGCGCCAGCAGCTTGGCCTCTAGCGGAAACACAGATACGCAGTATTTT	CASSLASSGNTDTQYF	TRBV5-1	TRBD2	NA	TRBJ2-3
TGTGCCAGCAGCTTATACTACCATGAGCAGTTCTTC	CASSLYYHEQFF	TRBV7-2	NA	NA	TRBJ2-1
TGTGCCAGCAGTTACCAGACAGGGCCGGGGGATGGCTACACCTTC	CASSYQTGPGDGYTF	TRBV9	TRBD1	NA	TRBJ1-2
TGTGCCTGGAGTTTAGGGGGCGGCGCAGATACGCAGTATTTT	CAWSLGGGADTQYF	TRBV30	TRBD1	NA	TRBJ2-3
TGCGCCAGCAGTAATGGCCGAAGCACTGAAGCTTTCTTT	CASSNGRSTEAFF	TRBV4-1	NA	NA	TRBJ1-1